This T cell receptor (beta chain) was obtained from a study of regulatory T cells in long-lasting Graves disease. Study-level results: Newly diagnosed disease favored TRBV20-1 and TRBJ2-1 over persistent disease.

The V gene end was trimmed by 5 bases and the J gene end by 2 bases; junction bases not matched to a gene: 5. The CDR3 consists of 14 residues. Germline V lookup: CDR1 DFQATT, CDR2 SNEGSKA (reference sequence). About this clonotype itself: Its antigen is still unknown.

Building of the TCR beta libraries involved iRepertoire HTBI primers and Arm-PCR of CDR3 regions. Authors' data handling: Samples revealed 50 to 70 TRBV and roughly 15 TRBJ segments. TCRdb independently ran MiXCR on the multiplex PCR reads; one entry per CDR3 protein. The V and J calls here are based on TCRdb, not the publication. Among 350,000 to 550,000 distinct CDR3 sequences listed, roughly 17% were seen once. The time point here: newly diagnosed GD, antithyroid drugs for less than 3 months. Isolated PBMC RNA provided the starting material for the TCR library. The same data also went into a second study, on T cells in Graves' hyperthyroidism and ophthalmopathy. Per that study: TCR CDR3 underwent first-round RT-PCR with the HTBI primer set. In the blood, most expanded thyroid clonotypes above 0.001 appeared as well.

Sample: peripheral blood mononuclear cells (PBMCs), taken at new diagnosis, from a patient treated with antithyroid drugs. V usage is TRBV20-1 and J usage is TRBJ2-7, with TRBD2 identical over 11 bases. The sequence came from a young woman with Graves disease. The CDR3 is CSALGTSGPYEQYF. The CDR3 bases are TGCAGTGCTCTCGGGACTAGCGGCCCCTACGAGCAGTACTTC.